This record looks at one T cell receptor (beta chain) sequence and its context. This CDR3 spans 13 amino acids. Germline CDR1 reads GTSNPN; CDR2 reads SVGIG (reference sequence). The V and J ends lost 5 bases and 5 bases, in that order; junction bases with no gene match: 6. This entry belongs to a study of technical replicates of blood from a handful of donors. The repertoire was sequenced with immunoSEQ multiplex PCR; TCRdb's copy has only in-frame clones and lacks some. In the table there are around 72,000 clones, 95% to 98% of which are singletons. The source of this sequence is a human donor in good health. Specimen: T cells isolated from PBMCs. The chain couples TRBV30 to TRBJ2-1, with 7 bases that match TRBD1. CDR3 amino acids: CAWAGTADNEQFF. CDR3 nucleotides: TGTGCCTGGGCCGGGACAGCCGACAATGAGCAGTTCTTC.